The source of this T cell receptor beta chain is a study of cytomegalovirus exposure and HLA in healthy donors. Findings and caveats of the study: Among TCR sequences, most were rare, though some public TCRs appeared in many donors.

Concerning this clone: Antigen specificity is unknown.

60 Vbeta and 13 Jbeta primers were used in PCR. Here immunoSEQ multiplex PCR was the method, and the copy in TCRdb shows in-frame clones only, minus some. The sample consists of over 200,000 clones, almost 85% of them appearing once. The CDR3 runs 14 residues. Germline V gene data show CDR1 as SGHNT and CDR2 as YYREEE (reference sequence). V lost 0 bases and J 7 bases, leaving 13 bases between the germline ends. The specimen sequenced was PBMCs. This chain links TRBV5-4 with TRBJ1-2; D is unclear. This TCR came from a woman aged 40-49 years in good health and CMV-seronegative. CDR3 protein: CASSLAEKPAGYTF. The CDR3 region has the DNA TGTGCCAGCAGCTTGGCGGAGAAGCCGGCTGGCTACACCTTC.